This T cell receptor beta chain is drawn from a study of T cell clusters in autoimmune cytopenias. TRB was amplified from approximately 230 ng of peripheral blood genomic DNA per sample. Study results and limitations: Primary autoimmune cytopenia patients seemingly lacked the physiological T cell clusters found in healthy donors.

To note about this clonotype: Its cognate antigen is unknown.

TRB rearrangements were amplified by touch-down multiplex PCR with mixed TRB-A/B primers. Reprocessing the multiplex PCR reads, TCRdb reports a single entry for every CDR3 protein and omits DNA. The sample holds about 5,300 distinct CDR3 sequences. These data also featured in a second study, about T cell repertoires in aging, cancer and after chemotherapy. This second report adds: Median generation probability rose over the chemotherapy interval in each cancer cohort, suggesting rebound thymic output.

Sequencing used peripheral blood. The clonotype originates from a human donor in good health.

The CDR3 spells CAFKRGGTGELFF. The gene calls are TRBV12-3 or TRBV12-4 and TRBJ2-2; TCRdb designates TRBD1, a call that cannot be tested without DNA. The CDR3 spans 13 residues.